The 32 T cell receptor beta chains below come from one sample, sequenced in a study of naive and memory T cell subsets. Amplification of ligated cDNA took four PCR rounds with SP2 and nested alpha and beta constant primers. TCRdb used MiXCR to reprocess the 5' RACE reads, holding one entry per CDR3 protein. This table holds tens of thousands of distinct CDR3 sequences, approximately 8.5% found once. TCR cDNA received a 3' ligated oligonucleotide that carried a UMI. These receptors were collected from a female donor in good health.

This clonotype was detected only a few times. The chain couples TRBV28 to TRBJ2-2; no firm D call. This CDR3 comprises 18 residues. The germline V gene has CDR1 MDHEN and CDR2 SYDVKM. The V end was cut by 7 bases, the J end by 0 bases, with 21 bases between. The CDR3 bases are TGTGCCAGCACCCCTCCTCCCTACTCTCGGGCGAACACCGGGGAGCTGTTTTTT. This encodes CASTPPPYSRANTGELFF. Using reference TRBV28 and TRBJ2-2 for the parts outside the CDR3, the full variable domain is DVKVTQSSRYLVKRTGEKVFLECVQDMDHENMFWYRQDPGLGLRLIYFSYDVKMKEKGDIPEGYSVSREKKERFSLILESASTNQTSMYLCASTPPPYSRANTGELFFGEGSRLTVL.

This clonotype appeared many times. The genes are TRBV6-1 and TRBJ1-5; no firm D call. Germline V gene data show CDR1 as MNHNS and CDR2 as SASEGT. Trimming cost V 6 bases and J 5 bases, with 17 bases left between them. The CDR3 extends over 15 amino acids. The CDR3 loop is CASSPEATGHQPQHF. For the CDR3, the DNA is TGTGCCAGCAGCCCAGAGGCAACGGGCCATCAGCCCCAGCATTTT.

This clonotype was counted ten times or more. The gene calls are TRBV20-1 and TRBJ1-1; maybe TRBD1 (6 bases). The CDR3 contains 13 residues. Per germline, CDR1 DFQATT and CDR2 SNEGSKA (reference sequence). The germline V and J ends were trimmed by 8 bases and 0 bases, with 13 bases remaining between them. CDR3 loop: CSPAGHLNTEAFF. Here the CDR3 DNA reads TGCAGTCCCGCGGGACACCTGAACACTGAAGCTTTCTTT.

CDR3 in amino acids: CASSSTGDRATDTQYF. The CDR3 nucleotides are TGTGCCAGCAGCTCCACAGGGGACAGGGCCACAGATACGCAGTATTTT. The chain recombines TRBV7-6 with TRBJ2-3, with 9 bases aligning to TRBD1. Germline loops: CDR1 SGHVS, CDR2 FNYEAQ. The CDR3 consists of 16 residues. V lost 4 bases and J lost 2; bases outside the gene matches: 7.

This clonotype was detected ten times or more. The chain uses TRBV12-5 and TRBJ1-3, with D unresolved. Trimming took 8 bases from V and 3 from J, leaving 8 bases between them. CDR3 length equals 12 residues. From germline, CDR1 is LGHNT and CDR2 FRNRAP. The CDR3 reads CASCRNGNTIYF. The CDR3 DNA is TGTGCTAGTTGCCGGAATGGAAACACCATATATTTT. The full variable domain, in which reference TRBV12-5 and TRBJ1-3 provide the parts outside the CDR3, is DARVTQTPRHKVTEMGQEVTMRCQPILGHNTVFWYRQTMMQGLELLAYFRNRAPLDDSGMPKDRFSAEMPDATLATLKIQPSEPRDSAVYFCASCRNGNTIYFGEGSWLTVV.

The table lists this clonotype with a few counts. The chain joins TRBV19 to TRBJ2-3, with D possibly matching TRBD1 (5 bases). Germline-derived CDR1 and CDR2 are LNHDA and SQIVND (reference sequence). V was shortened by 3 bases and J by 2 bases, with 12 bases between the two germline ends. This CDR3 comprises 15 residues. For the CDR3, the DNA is TGTGCCAGTAGTATGAAGGGGTACCTCACAGATACGCAGTATTTT. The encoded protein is CASSMKGYLTDTQYF.

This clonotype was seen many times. CDR3 sequence (DNA): TGCGCCAGCAGCCAAGAAGGGGGTCCGAGCGGGATCCAAGAGACCCAGTACTTC. This encodes CASSQEGGPSGIQETQYF. V is TRBV4-1 and J is TRBJ2-5; maybe TRBD2 (7 bases). Germline V gene lookup returns CDR1 MGHRA and CDR2 YSYEKL. V gave up 0 bases and J gave up 1 base, with 18 bases separating them. This CDR3 comprises 18 residues.

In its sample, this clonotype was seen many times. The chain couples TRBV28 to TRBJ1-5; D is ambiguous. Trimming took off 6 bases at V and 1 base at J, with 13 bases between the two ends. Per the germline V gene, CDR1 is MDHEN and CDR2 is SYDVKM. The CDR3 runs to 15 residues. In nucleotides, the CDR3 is TGTGCCAGCAGGTACTCTCTCACGAGCAATCAGCCCCAGCATTTT. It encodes CASRYSLTSNQPQHF.

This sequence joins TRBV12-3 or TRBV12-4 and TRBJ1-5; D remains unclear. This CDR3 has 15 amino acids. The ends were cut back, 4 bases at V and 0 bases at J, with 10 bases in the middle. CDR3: CASSSIEGSNQPQHF. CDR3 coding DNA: TGTGCCAGCAGTTCAATCGAGGGTAGCAATCAGCCCCAGCATTTT.

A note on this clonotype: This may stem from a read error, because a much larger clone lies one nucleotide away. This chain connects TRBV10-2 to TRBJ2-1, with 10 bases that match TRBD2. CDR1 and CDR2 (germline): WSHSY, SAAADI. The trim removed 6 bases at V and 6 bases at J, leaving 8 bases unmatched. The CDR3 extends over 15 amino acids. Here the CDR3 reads CASRERGGTGNEQFF. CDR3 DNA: TGCGCCAGCAGGGAGCGGGGGGGGACAGGCAATGAGCAGTTCTTC.

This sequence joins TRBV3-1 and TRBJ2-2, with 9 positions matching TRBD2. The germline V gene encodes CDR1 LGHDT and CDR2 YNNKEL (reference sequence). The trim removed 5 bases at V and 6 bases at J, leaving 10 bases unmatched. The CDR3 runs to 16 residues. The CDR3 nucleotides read TGTGCCAGCAGCTCCTCCATGGCGGGGGGGCCCGGGGAGCTGTTTTTT. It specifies CASSSSMAGGPGELFF.

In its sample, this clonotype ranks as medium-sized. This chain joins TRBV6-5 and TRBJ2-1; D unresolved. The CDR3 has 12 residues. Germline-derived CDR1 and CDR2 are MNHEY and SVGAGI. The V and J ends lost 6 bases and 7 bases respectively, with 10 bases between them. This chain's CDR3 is CASSHYMNEQFF. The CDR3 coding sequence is TGTGCCAGCAGCCACTATATGAATGAGCAGTTCTTC.

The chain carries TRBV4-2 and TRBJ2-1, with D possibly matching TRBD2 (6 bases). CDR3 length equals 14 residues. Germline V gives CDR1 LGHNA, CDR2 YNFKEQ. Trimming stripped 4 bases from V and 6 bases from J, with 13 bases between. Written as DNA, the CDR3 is TGTGCCAGCAGCCCTACGGACTACCCCAATGAGCAGTTCTTC. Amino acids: CASSPTDYPNEQFF.

CDR3 in amino acids: CSAPLATGELFF. The CDR3, as DNA: TGCAGTGCCCCGCTGGCCACCGGGGAGCTGTTTTTT. This rearrangement joins TRBV20-1 to TRBJ2-2; no firm D call. Germline loops: CDR1 DFQATT, CDR2 SNEGSKA (reference sequence). The CDR3 runs 12 residues. V was shortened by 6 bases and J by 4 bases, with 9 bases between the two germline ends.

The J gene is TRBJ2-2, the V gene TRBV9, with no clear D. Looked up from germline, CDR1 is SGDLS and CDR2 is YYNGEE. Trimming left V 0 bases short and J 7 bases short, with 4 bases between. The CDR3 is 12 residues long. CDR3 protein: CASSVGDGELFF. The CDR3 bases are TGTGCCAGCAGCGTAGGTGACGGGGAGCTGTTTTTT.

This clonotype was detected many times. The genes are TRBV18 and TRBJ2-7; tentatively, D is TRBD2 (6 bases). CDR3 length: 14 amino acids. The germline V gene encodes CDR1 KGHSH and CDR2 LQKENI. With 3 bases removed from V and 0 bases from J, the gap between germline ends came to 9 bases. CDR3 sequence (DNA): TGTGCCAGCTCACCCGCCGGGGGCTCCTACGAGCAGTACTTC. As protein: CASSPAGGSYEQYF.

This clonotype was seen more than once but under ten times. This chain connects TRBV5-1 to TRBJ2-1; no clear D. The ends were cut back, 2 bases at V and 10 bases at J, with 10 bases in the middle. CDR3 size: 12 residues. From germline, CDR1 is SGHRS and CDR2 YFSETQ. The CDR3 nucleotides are TGCGCCAGCAGCTTTAAGGGATGGGAGCAGTTCTTC. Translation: CASSFKGWEQFF.

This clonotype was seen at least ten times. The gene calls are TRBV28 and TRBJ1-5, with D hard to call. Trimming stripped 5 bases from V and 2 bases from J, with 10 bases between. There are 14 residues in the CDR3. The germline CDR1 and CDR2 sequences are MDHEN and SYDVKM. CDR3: CASSPSNGNQPQHF. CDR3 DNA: TGTGCCAGCAGTCCCTCGAACGGCAATCAGCCCCAGCATTTT.

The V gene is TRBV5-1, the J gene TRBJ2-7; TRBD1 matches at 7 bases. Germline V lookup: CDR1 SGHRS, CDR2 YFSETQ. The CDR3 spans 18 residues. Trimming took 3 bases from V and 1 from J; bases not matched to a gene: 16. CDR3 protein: CASSYTSQGNPLSYEQYF. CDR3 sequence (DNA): TGCGCCAGCAGCTATACCTCACAGGGGAACCCCCTATCCTACGAGCAGTACTTC. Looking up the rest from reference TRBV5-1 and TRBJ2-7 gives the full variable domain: KAGVTQTPRYLIKTRGQQVTLSCSPISGHRSVSWYQQTPGQGLQFLFEYFSETQRNKGNFPGRFSGRQFSNSRSEMNVSTLELGDSALYLCASSYTSQGNPLSYEQYFGPGTRLTVT.

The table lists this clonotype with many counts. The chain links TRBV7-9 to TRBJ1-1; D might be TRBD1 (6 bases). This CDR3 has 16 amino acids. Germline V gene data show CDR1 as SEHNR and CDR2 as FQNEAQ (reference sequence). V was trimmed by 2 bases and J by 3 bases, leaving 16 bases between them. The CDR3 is CASSLSGNREDTEAFF. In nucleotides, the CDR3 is TGTGCCAGCAGCTTATCGGGGAACAGGGAAGACACTGAAGCTTTCTTT.

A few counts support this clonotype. The CDR3 DNA follows: TGTGCCAGCAGTGGAACAGGGACTACCGGGGAGCTGTTTTTT. This sequence encodes CASSGTGTTGELFF. The J gene is TRBJ2-2, the V gene TRBV6-1, with D tentatively TRBD1 or TRBD2 (6 bases each). Germline lookup yields CDR1 MNHNS and CDR2 SASEGT. This CDR3 has 14 residues. V lost 4 bases and J 5 bases, leaving 11 bases between the germline ends.

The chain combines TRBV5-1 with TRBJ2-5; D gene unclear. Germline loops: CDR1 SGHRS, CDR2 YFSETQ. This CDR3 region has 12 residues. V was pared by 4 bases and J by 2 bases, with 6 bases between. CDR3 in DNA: TGCGCCAGCAGCCCAGGTCAAGAGACCCAGTACTTC. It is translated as CASSPGQETQYF.

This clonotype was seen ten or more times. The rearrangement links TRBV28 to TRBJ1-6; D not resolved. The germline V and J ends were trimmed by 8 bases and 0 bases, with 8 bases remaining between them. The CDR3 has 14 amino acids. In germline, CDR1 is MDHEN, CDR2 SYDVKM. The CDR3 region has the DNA TGTGCCAGCCTAGAAAGCTCCTATAATTCACCCCTCCACTTT. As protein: CASLESSYNSPLHF.

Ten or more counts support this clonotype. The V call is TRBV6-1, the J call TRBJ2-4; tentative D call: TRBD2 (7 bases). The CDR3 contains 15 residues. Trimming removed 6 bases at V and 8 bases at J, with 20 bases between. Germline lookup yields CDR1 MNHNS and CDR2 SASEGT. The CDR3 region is CASRPEGGGGHIQYF. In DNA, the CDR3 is TGTGCCAGCAGGCCCGAGGGCGGGGGCGGCCACATTCAGTACTTC.

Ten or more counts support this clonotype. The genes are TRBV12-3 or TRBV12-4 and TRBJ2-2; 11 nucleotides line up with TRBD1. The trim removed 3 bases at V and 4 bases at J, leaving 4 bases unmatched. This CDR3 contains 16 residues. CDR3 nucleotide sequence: TGTGCCAGCAGTTTTAGGACAGGGGGCGTCACCGGGGAGCTGTTTTTT. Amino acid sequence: CASSFRTGGVTGELFF.

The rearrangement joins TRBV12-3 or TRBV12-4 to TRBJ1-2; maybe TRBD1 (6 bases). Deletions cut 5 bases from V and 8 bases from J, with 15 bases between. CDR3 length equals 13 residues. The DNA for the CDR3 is TGTGCCAGCAGTCTGGACAGACTCTTAGGCTACACCTTC. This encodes CASSLDRLLGYTF.

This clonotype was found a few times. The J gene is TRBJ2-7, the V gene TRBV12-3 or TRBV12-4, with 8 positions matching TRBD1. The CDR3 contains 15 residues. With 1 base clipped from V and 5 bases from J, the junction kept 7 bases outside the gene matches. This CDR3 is CASSLGQGSVDEQYF. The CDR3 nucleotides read TGTGCCAGCAGTTTAGGACAGGGGTCGGTAGACGAGCAGTACTTC.

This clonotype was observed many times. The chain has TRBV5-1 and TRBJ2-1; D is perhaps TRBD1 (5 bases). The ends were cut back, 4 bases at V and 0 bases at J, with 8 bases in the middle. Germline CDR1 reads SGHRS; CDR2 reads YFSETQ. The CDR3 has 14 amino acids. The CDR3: CASSPDTSYNEQFF. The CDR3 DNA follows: TGCGCCAGCAGCCCGGACACCTCCTACAATGAGCAGTTCTTC.

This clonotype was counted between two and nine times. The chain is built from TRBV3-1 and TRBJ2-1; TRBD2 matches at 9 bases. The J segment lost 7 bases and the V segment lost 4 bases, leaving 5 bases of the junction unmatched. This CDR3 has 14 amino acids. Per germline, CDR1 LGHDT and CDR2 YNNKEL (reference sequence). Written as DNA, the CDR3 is TGTGCCAGCAGCCGGCGGGGGGGTAAAAATGAGCAGTTCTTC. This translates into CASSRRGGKNEQFF.

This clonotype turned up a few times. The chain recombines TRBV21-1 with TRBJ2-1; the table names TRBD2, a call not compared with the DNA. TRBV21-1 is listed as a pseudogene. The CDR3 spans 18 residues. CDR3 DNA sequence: TGTGCCAGCAGCAAAGTTAGCGGGAGTTGCAGCTCCTACAATGAGCAGTTCTTC. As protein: CASSKVSGSCSSYNEQFF.

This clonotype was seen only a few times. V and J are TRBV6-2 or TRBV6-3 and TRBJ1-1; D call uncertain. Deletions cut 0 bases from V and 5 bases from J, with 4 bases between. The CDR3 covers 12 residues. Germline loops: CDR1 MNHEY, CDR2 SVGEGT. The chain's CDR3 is CASSYSRTEAFF. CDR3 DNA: TGTGCCAGCAGTTACTCGAGGACTGAAGCTTTCTTT.

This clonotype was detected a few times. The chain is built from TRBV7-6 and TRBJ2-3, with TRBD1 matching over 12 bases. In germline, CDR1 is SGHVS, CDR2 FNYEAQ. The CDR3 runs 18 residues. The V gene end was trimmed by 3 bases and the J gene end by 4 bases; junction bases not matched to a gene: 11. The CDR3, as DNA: TGTGCCAGCAGCTTGGGGGGCTACGGGACAGGGGGCGCAGATACGCAGTATTTT. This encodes CASSLGGYGTGGADTQYF.